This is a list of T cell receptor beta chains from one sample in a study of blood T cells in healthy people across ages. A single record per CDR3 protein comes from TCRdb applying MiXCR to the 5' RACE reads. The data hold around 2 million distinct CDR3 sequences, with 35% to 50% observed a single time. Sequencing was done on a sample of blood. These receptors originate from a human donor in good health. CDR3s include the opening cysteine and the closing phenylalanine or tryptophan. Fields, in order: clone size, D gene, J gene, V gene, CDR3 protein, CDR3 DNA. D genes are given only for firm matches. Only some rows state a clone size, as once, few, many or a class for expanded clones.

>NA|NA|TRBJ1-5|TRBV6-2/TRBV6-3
CASSLRVDQPQHF
TGTGCCAGCAGTCTCAGAGTGGATCAGCCCCAGCATTTT
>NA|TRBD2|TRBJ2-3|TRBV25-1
CASSNSGGHVDTQYF
TGTGCCAGCAGTAATAGCGGGGGGCATGTAGATACGCAGTATTTT
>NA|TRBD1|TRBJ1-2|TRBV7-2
CASSLSGGEYGYTF
TGTGCCAGCAGCTTATCAGGGGGAGAGTATGGCTACACCTTC
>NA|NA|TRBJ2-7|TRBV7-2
CASSLRDKSYEQYF
TGTGCCAGCAGCCTCCGAGACAAGTCCTACGAGCAGTACTTC
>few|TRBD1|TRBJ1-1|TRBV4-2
CASSQHGGQANTEAFF
TGTGCCAGCAGCCAACATGGGGGACAGGCGAACACTGAAGCTTTCTTT
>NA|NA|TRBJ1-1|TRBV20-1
CSAFPGFGGEAFF
TGCAGTGCTTTTCCAGGGTTTGGAGGAGAAGCTTTCTTT
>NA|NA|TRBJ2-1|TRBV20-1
CSARVVGAELYNEQFF
TGCAGTGCTAGAGTCGTGGGGGCAGAATTGTACAATGAGCAGTTCTTC
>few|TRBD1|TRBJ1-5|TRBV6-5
CASSYSAGGGGQPQHF
TGTGCCAGCAGTTACTCGGCAGGGGGCGGGGGTCAGCCCCAGCATTTT
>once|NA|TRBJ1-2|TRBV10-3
CAIGDGLRNGYTF
TGTGCCATCGGTGACGGGCTCAGGAATGGCTACACCTTC
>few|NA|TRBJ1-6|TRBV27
CASSIGGDGSPLHF
TGTGCCAGCAGTATCGGTGGGGATGGTTCACCCCTTCACTTT
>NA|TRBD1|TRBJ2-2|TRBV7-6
CASSLVTGATTGELFF
TGTGCCAGCAGCTTAGTTACAGGGGCTACCACCGGGGAGCTGTTTTTT
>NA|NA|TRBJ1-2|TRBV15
CATSRDTEGYGYTF
TGTGCCACCAGCAGAGATACGGAGGGGTATGGCTACACCTTC
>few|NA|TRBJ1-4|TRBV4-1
CASSPLTDEKLFF
TGCGCCAGCAGCCCTCTGACGGACGAAAAACTGTTTTTT
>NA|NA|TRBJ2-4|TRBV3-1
CASSPRGGLGIQYF
TGTGCCAGCAGCCCCCGGGGCGGTCTTGGCATTCAGTACTTC
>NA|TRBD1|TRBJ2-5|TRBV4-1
CASSQGQGLVQYF
TGCGCCAGCAGCCAAGGACAGGGGTTGGTGCAGTACTTC
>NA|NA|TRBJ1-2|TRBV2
CASHGGGYTF
TGTGCCAGCCATGGTGGTGGCTACACCTTC
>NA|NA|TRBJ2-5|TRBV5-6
CASSWGFSGQQETQYF
TGTGCCAGCAGCTGGGGGTTTTCGGGGCAACAAGAGACCCAGTACTTC
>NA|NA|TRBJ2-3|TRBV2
CASTGETDTQYF
TGTGCCAGCACCGGGGAAACAGATACGCAGTATTTT
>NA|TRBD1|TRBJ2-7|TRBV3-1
CASSHAQGSEQYF
TGTGCCAGCAGCCATGCACAGGGGTCCGAGCAGTACTTC
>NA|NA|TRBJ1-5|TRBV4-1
CASSQDERGGNQPQHF
TGCGCCAGCAGCCAAGATGAGAGGGGAGGCAATCAGCCCCAGCATTTT
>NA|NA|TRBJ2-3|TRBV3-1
CASSQTGSRGDTQYF
TGTGCCAGCAGCCAAACGGGGTCAAGAGGAGATACGCAGTATTTT
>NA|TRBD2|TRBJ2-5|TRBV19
CASSIRTRGQETQYF
TGTGCCAGTAGTATTCGGACTAGGGGCCAAGAGACCCAGTACTTC
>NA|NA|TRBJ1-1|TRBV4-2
CASNPKVGEENTEAFF
TGTGCCAGCAACCCGAAAGTTGGGGAGGAGAACACTGAAGCTTTCTTT
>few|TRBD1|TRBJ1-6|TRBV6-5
CASSYTGTANSPLHF
TGTGCCAGCAGTTATACCGGGACAGCCAATTCACCCCTCCACTTT
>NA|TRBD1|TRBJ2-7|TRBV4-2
CASSQVGTGNNEQYF
TGTGCCAGCAGCCAAGTCGGGACAGGGAACAACGAGCAGTACTTC
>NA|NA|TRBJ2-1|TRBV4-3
CASSQGLGTQREFF
TGCGCCAGCAGCCAAGGGTTAGGCACCCAAAGAGAGTTCTTC
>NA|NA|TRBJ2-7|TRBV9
CASSDLGQAKYEQYF
TGTGCCAGCAGCGACCTGGGGCAGGCGAAATACGAGCAGTACTTC
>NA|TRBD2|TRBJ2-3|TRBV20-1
CSASPSGFTDTHYF
TGCAGTGCTAGCCCTAGCGGTTTCACAGATACGCATTATTTT
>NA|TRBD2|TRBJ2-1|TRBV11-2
CASSFPTGTSGRISSYNEQFF
TGTGCCAGCAGCTTCCCCACCGGGACTAGCGGGCGCATTAGCTCCTACAATGAGCAGTTCTTC
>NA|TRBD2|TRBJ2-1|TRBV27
CASSWASGSNEQFF
TGTGCCAGTAGTTGGGCTAGCGGTTCGAATGAGCAGTTCTTC
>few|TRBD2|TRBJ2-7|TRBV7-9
CASWGGSEQYF
TGTGCCAGTTGGGGGGGGAGCGAGCAGTACTTC
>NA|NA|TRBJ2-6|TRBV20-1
CSARARPESSGANVLTF
TGCAGTGCTAGAGCCCGCCCAGAGAGCTCTGGGGCCAACGTCCTGACTTTC